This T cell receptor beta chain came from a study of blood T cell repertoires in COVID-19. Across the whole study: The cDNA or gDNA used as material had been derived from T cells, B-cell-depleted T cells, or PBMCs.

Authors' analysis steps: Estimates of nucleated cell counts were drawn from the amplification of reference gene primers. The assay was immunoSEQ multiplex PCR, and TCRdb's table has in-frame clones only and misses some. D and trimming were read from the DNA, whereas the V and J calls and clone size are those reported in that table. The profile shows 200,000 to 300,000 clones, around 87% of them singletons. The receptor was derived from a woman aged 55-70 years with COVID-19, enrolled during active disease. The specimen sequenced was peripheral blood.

The CDR3, as DNA: TGTGCCAGCAGCTCGGACAGCCACGCGAACACCGGGGAGCTGTTTTTT. It translates to CASSSDSHANTGELFF. The V call is TRBV7-9, the J call TRBJ2-2; tentatively, D is TRBD1 (6 bases). V was pared by 4 bases and J by 0 bases, with 12 bases between. There are 16 residues in the CDR3. Per the germline V gene, CDR1 is SEHNR and CDR2 is FQNEAQ (reference sequence).